This entry is about one T cell receptor beta chain. Its antigen is unidentified. The sample originates from a study of response to subunit inactivated influenza vaccine. MiXCR, run by TCRdb on the RT-PCR reads, gives a single entry per CDR3 protein. Among 750,000 to 850,000 distinct CDR3 sequences listed, 18% were seen once. General study findings and limits: Each seasonal influenza vaccination recruits few new T cells, the authors suggested.

Per the germline V gene, CDR1 is LGHNA and CDR2 is YNFKEQ. Losses at the gene ends were 6 bases for V and 0 bases for J; bases not matched to a gene: 8. This CDR3 is 16 amino acids long. The TCR comes from a man aged 50 to 59 who received an inactivated influenza vaccine. The sequenced sample was PBMCs from blood, obtained 5 days after vaccination. This rearrangement joins TRBV4-2 to TRBJ2-1; 7 nucleotides match TRBD2. CDR3 DNA: TGTGCCAGCAGAAGTAGCGGGCAAGGCTCCTACAATGAGCAGTTCTTC. Translating it yields CASRSSGQGSYNEQFF.